What follows describes a single T cell receptor (beta chain). A second PCR, run for about 7 to 11 cycles, used a sample-barcoded 5' primer plus a J-beta primer mix. TCRdb called the 5' RACE reads again in MiXCR, with one record for every CDR3 protein. The data hold 850,000 to 1,000,000 distinct CDR3 sequences, with around 46% observed a single time. This sample was included in a study of blood T cells in healthy people across ages. CDR1 SQVTM and CDR2 ANQGSEA come from the germline V gene. This CDR3 is 13 amino acids long. V was cut by 6 bases and J by 5 bases, with 16 bases left in between. The V and J genes are TRBV29-1 and TRBJ2-5, with D uncertain. The sequence came from a man aged 25 to 45 in good health. The sequenced sample consisted of blood. The CDR3, as DNA: TGCAGCGTCGTTACATGGTACGAGGAGACCCAGTACTTC. It specifies CSVVTWYEETQYF.